The 26 T cell receptor beta chains below were found in one sample sequenced in a study of blood T cells in healthy people across ages. A second about 6 to 12 cycle PCR used barcoded and J-beta primers. One entry per CDR3 protein, called by TCRdb with MiXCR from the 5' RACE reads. The sample yields 450,000 to 700,000 distinct CDR3 sequences, roughly 29% seen once. The specimen sequenced was blood. All receptors come from a woman between 65 and 79 years old in good health.

The rearrangement links TRBV10-3 to TRBJ2-1; 9 positions agree with TRBD2. Germline V lookup: CDR1 ENHRY, CDR2 SYGVKD. Trimming at V came to 4 bases and at J to 7 bases, leaving 5 bases not matched to a gene. CDR3 length equals 14 residues. The CDR3 nucleotides read TGTGCCATCAGTGTTGCGGGGGGGCGGAATGAGCAGTTCTTC. Its translation: CAISVAGGRNEQFF.

The rearrangement uses TRBV30 and TRBJ1-1; no firm D call. The CDR3 contains 14 residues. Germline CDR1 GTSNPN, CDR2 SVGIG (reference sequence). The germline V and J ends were trimmed by 2 bases and 11 bases, with 21 bases remaining between them. The CDR3 DNA reads as TGTGCCTGGAGTTTCTCGGATATTGGCCTCGGGGCTTTCTTT. This codes for CAWSFSDIGLGAFF.

The V and J genes are TRBV27 and TRBJ1-1, with D tentatively TRBD1 (5 bases). The germline V gene encodes CDR1 MNHEY and CDR2 SMNVEV (reference sequence). The CDR3 is made up of 15 amino acids. V was trimmed by 2 bases and J by 1 base, leaving 11 bases between them. This CDR3 is CASSLNRQSNTEAFF. The CDR3 DNA reads TGTGCCAGCAGTTTAAACAGACAGTCGAACACTGAAGCTTTCTTT.

There are a few counts of this clonotype. This chain joins TRBV5-1 and TRBJ2-2; no clear D. V dropped 5 bases and J dropped 0 bases, with 14 bases sitting between them. Germline V gene lookup returns CDR1 SGHRS and CDR2 YFSETQ. CDR3 length: 16 amino acids. CDR3 sequence reads: CASRLPGPANTGELFF. CDR3 DNA: TGCGCCAGCAGACTCCCGGGCCCCGCGAACACCGGGGAGCTGTTTTTT.

This clonotype was counted a single time. This chain uses TRBV7-2 with TRBJ2-5, with 8 bases aligning to TRBD2. The CDR3 length is 15 residues. Trimming took 8 bases from V and 5 from J; bases not matched to a gene: 13. CDR1 is SGHTA, CDR2 FQGNSA, per germline. The CDR3 coding sequence is TGTGCCAGCCGGTCCTCGGGGACTAGTCTGGAGACCCAGTACTTC. Protein: CASRSSGTSLETQYF.

The chain couples TRBV5-4 to TRBJ1-2, with D unresolved. V lost 4 bases to trimming and J lost 0 bases, with 7 bases between them. Germline V CDR1 and CDR2: SGHNT, YYREEE (reference sequence). The CDR3 is made up of 13 amino acids. The CDR3 DNA reads as TGTGCCAGCAGCGCAGAGACTAACTATGGCTACACCTTC. It is translated as CASSAETNYGYTF.

This clonotype was counted between two and nine times. This chain joins TRBV7-2 and TRBJ2-5, with D uncertain. The germline V gene has CDR1 SGHTA and CDR2 FQGNSA. V was trimmed by 3 bases and J by 10 bases, leaving 9 bases between them. CDR3 length: 11 amino acids. The CDR3 sequence: CASSFEGNQYF. The CDR3 DNA follows: TGTGCCAGCAGCTTCGAAGGGAACCAGTACTTC.

This clonotype has more than one count but fewer than ten. The J gene is TRBJ2-5, the V gene TRBV5-1; 12 bases align to TRBD2. The CDR3 length is 16 residues. The junction had 5 bases not matched to a gene; V was cut back by 4 bases and J by 1 base. In germline, CDR1 is SGHRS, CDR2 YFSETQ. This chain's CDR3 is CASSKTSGGTQETQYF. The CDR3 nucleotides are TGCGCCAGCAGCAAGACTAGCGGGGGCACCCAAGAGACCCAGTACTTC.

This chain uses TRBV5-1 with TRBJ2-3; D not certain. In germline, CDR1 is SGHRS, CDR2 YFSETQ. The CDR3 consists of 13 residues. V was shortened by 5 bases and J by 2 bases, with 9 bases between the two germline ends. The CDR3 bases are TGCGCCAGCAGTCCTATCCCCACAGATACGCAGTATTTT. Its translation: CASSPIPTDTQYF. Filled out from reference TRBV5-1 and TRBJ2-3, the complete variable domain reads KAGVTQTPRYLIKTRGQQVTLSCSPISGHRSVSWYQQTPGQGLQFLFEYFSETQRNKGNFPGRFSGRQFSNSRSEMNVSTLELGDSALYLCASSPIPTDTQYFGPGTRLTVL.

The CDR3 here is CSAVSRGGTPTSDTQYF. CDR3 sequence (DNA): TGCAGTGCTGTTTCTCGAGGCGGGACTCCAACCTCAGATACGCAGTATTTT. This chain connects TRBV20-1 to TRBJ2-3, with D possibly TRBD2 on 6 matching bases. CDR3 size: 17 residues. V lost 5 bases and J 4 bases, leaving 25 bases between the germline ends. Germline values: CDR1 DFQATT, CDR2 SNEGSKA (reference sequence).

The rearrangement uses TRBV7-2 and TRBJ2-5; 7 bases align to TRBD1. The CDR3 has 13 amino acids. Germline V gene lookup returns CDR1 SGHTA and CDR2 FQGNSA. V shed 6 bases, J shed 3 bases, and the junction held 4 bases outside the gene matches. CDR3 DNA: TGTGCCAGCAGGCGGACAGGAAAAGAGACCCAGTACTTC. As protein: CASRRTGKETQYF.

A few counts support this clonotype. DNA for the CDR3: TGCAGTACCCAACAGGGACCGGAAAAACTGTTTTTT. This codes for CSTQQGPEKLFF. This chain links TRBV20-1 with TRBJ1-4; maybe TRBD1 (6 bases). Per the germline V gene, CDR1 is DFQATT and CDR2 is SNEGSKA (reference sequence). This CDR3 is 12 amino acids long. The germline V and J ends were trimmed by 8 bases and 8 bases, with 15 bases remaining between them.

This clonotype has just a few counts. This sequence joins TRBV20-1 and TRBJ1-2; the match to TRBD1 covers 7 bases. Germline loops: CDR1 DFQATT, CDR2 SNEGSKA (reference sequence). There are 13 residues in the CDR3. Trimming at V came to 1 base and at J to 8 bases, leaving 7 bases not matched to a gene. Written as DNA, the CDR3 is TGCAGTGCTAGAGGAGGACAGGCGCGAGGCTACACCTTC. This gives the protein CSARGGQARGYTF.

The J gene is TRBJ2-5, the V gene TRBV20-1, with D possibly being TRBD1 (5 bases). V was shortened by 0 bases and J by 1 base, with 9 bases between the two germline ends. This CDR3 comprises 14 residues. Germline CDR1 and CDR2: DFQATT and SNEGSKA (reference sequence). The CDR3 loop is CSARDGAGQETQYF. DNA of the CDR3: TGCAGTGCTAGAGATGGGGCCGGCCAAGAGACCCAGTACTTC.

The rearrangement uses TRBV20-1 and TRBJ2-1; a weak D match, TRBD1 (5 bases). V shed 3 bases and J shed 2 bases, with 14 bases lying between them. The CDR3 totals 15 residues. Germline lookup yields CDR1 DFQATT and CDR2 SNEGSKA (reference sequence). CDR3 coding DNA: TGCAGTGCTAGGGAGACCAGCAGGGCCTACAATGAGCAGTTCTTC. This encodes CSARETSRAYNEQFF.

This clonotype was found a few times. The CDR3 is CASSVGWNTEAFF. Here the CDR3 DNA reads TGTGCCAGCAGCGTAGGTTGGAACACTGAAGCTTTCTTT. The chain joins TRBV9 to TRBJ1-1; D gene unclear. The V end lost 0 bases, the J end lost 1 base, and 4 bases lay between the germline ends. This CDR3 spans 13 amino acids. The germline CDR1 and CDR2 sequences are SGDLS and YYNGEE.

The table lists this clonotype with a few counts. This chain uses TRBV6-5 with TRBJ2-2; TRBD1 aligns across 8 bases. V shed 6 bases and J 3 bases; nucleotides not matched to a gene: 9. This CDR3 is 16 amino acids long. Germline CDR1 MNHEY, CDR2 SVGAGI. CDR3 DNA sequence: TGTGCCAGCAGCCTCGCCCGGACAGGGTACACCGGGGAGCTGTTTTTT. It specifies CASSLARTGYTGELFF.

This chain uses TRBV7-2 with TRBJ2-3; 8 bases are a match to TRBD1. Germline V gene lookup returns CDR1 SGHTA and CDR2 FQGNSA. The J segment lost 2 bases and the V segment lost 5 bases, leaving 6 bases of the junction unmatched. This CDR3 contains 15 residues. As DNA, the CDR3 is TGTGCCAGCAGCCCGGGACAGGCTAACACAGATACGCAGTATTTT. Amino acid sequence: CASSPGQANTDTQYF. Using reference TRBV7-2 and TRBJ2-3 for the parts outside the CDR3, the full variable domain is GAGVSQSPSNKVTEKGKDVELRCDPISGHTALYWYRQSLGQGLEFLIYFQGNSAPDKSGLPSDRFSAERTGGSVSTLTIQRTQQEDSAVYLCASSPGQANTDTQYFGPGTRLTVL.

For the CDR3, the DNA is TGCAGTGCTAGAGATCCACAGGGGACAGGGGAGACCCAGTACTTC. Translating it yields CSARDPQGTGETQYF. This rearrangement joins TRBV20-1 to TRBJ2-5, with 9 bases matching TRBD1. The CDR3 consists of 15 residues. The junction had 7 bases not matched to a gene; V was cut back by 0 bases and J by 5 bases. The V gene's germline CDR1 is DFQATT and CDR2 SNEGSKA (reference sequence).

The rearrangement uses TRBV6-2 or TRBV6-3 and TRBJ2-3, with 7 bases identical to TRBD1. In germline, CDR1 is MNHEY, CDR2 SVGEGT. The ends lost 7 bases at V and 2 bases at J; junction bases unmatched: 6. This CDR3 region has 14 residues. The CDR3 reads CASIPGQNTDTQYF. Here the CDR3 DNA reads TGTGCCAGCATCCCGGGACAGAACACAGATACGCAGTATTTT.

V is TRBV5-1 and J is TRBJ1-1; D is unclear. The CDR3 runs to 17 residues. Germline V gene sequence: CDR1 SGHRS, CDR2 YFSETQ. The V end was cut by 4 bases, the J end by 2 bases, with 21 bases between. The CDR3 DNA follows: TGCGCCAGCAGCGAGCCACCCGGTGGCAGTAGTAACACTGAAGCTTTCTTT. Protein: CASSEPPGGSSNTEAFF. The whole variable domain, filled in from reference TRBV5-1 and TRBJ1-1, reads KAGVTQTPRYLIKTRGQQVTLSCSPISGHRSVSWYQQTPGQGLQFLFEYFSETQRNKGNFPGRFSGRQFSNSRSEMNVSTLELGDSALYLCASSEPPGGSSNTEAFFGQGTRLTVV.

A few counts support this clonotype. In DNA form, the CDR3 reads TGTGCCAGCTCACGATCGAACACCGGGGAGCTGTTTTTT. Residues: CASSRSNTGELFF. The V call is TRBV18, the J call TRBJ2-2, with D unresolved. Trimming took 4 bases from V and 0 from J, leaving 3 bases between them. The CDR3 is 13 residues long. Germline V lookup: CDR1 KGHSH, CDR2 LQKENI.

The rearrangement links TRBV10-3 to TRBJ2-5, with D possibly TRBD2 on 6 matching bases. Trimming removed 6 bases at V and 3 bases at J, with 14 bases between. This CDR3 contains 14 residues. From germline, CDR1 is ENHRY and CDR2 SYGVKD. The DNA for the CDR3 is TGTGCCATCAGCCGGGGGTTGGAGAAAGAGACCCAGTACTTC. It yields the protein CAISRGLEKETQYF.

This clonotype was seen a few times. The chain carries TRBV7-2 and TRBJ2-2; 8 positions agree with TRBD2. This CDR3 comprises 17 residues. V shed 2 bases, J shed 5 bases, and the junction held 10 bases outside the gene matches. Germline CDR1 reads SGHTA; CDR2 reads FQGNSA. As DNA, the CDR3 is TGTGCCAGCAGCTTACAAGGACCAGCGGGGGAGACCGGGGAGCTGTTTTTT. This translates into CASSLQGPAGETGELFF.

There are many counts of this clonotype. The V call is TRBV5-1, the J call TRBJ1-6; 7 bases line up with TRBD1. CDR1 is SGHRS, CDR2 YFSETQ, per germline. There are 15 residues in the CDR3. J was trimmed by 7 bases and V by 2 bases; bases with no gene match: 6. This chain's CDR3 is CASSLVGQANSPLHF. Written as DNA, the CDR3 is TGCGCCAGCAGCTTAGTCGGACAGGCAAATTCACCCCTCCACTTT. Variable domain in full (rest from reference TRBV5-1 and TRBJ1-6): KAGVTQTPRYLIKTRGQQVTLSCSPISGHRSVSWYQQTPGQGLQFLFEYFSETQRNKGNFPGRFSGRQFSNSRSEMNVSTLELGDSALYLCASSLVGQANSPLHFGNGTRLTVT.

This clonotype was detected only once. The V call is TRBV6-2 or TRBV6-3, the J call TRBJ2-5, with 7 bases matching TRBD1. Losses at the gene ends were 5 bases for V and 13 bases for J; bases not matched to a gene: 7. CDR1 MNHEY and CDR2 SVGEGT come from the germline V gene. The CDR3 contains 11 residues. In nucleotides, the CDR3 is TGTGCCAGCAGTCTAACCGGGACAGCGTACTTC. As protein: CASSLTGTAYF.